This TCR beta chain was captured by sequencing in a study of neurological immune-mediated disorders. Points from the study as a whole: Because no CDR3 amino acid sequences were shared across subjects by expanded clones, private repertoires were suggested in all groups.

This clonotype was seen a handful of times. The antigen remains unidentified. Germline assignment: CDR1 SGHRS and CDR2 YFSETQ. This CDR3 has 16 amino acids. The V segment lost 4 bases and the J segment 0 bases; nucleotides outside the gene matches: 2. 5'RACE employing 10-nucleotide random UMIs yielded the cDNA. MiXCR was run by TCRdb on the 5' RACE reads, yielding one entry per CDR3 protein. The sample lists over 60,000 distinct CDR3 sequences; 4% to 6% were seen once. This TCR came from a woman between 50 and 59 years old with multiple sclerosis. What was sequenced was PBMCs. This chain joins TRBV5-1 and TRBJ2-6, with 9 positions matching TRBD2. The CDR3 here is CASSAGGGSGANVLTF. The CDR3 coding sequence is TGCGCCAGCAGCGCGGGGGGGGGCTCTGGGGCCAACGTCCTGACTTTC.